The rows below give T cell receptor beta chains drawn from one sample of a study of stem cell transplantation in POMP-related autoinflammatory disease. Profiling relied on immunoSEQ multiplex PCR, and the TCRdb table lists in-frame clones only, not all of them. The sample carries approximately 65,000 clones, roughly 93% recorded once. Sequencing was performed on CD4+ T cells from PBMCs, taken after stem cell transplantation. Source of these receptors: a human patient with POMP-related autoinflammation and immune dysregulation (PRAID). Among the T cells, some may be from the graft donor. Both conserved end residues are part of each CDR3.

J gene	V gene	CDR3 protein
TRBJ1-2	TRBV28	CASSFQGTNYGYTF
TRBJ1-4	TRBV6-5	CASRGHGRGEKLFF
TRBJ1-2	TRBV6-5	CASSYPSSLGYGYTF
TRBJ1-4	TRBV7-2	CASSPRREDEKLFF
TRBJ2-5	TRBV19	CASSKGQRETQYF
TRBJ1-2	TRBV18	CASSPPTGGYTF
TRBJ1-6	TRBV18	CASSPGQLNSPLHF
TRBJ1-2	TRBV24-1	CATSDRGGYTF
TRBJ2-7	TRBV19	CASSRPPGVHPYEQYF
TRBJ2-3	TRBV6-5	CASGGPSISTDTQYF
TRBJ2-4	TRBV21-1	CASSVHNRKIKNIQYF
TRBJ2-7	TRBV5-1	CASSLDISYEQYF
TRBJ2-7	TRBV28	CASSRPGQGAGEQYF
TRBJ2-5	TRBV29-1	CSVAPGKGKETQYF
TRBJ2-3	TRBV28	CASSLENTDTQYF
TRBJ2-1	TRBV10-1	CASSEGSGGLTYNEQFF
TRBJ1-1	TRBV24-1	CATRGQINTEAFF
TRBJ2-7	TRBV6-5	CASSYSNRGSYEQYF
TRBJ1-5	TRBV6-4	CASSDMGGGQPQHF
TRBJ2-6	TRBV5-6	CASSTGSREAGANVLTF
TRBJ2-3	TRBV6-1	CASSEKHLASPSTQYF
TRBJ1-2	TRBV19	CASSIQHRNYGYTF
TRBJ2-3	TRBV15	CATSRDTRRLADTQYF
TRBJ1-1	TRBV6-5	CASMKTGVRTEAFF
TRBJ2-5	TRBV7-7	CASSPGLAGVGETQYF
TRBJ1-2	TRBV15	CATSRGDAIYGYTF
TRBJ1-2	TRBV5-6	CASSLGARAYGYTF
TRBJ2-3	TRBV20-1	CSASTFTDTQYF
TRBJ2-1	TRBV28	CASSFASRGWNEQFF
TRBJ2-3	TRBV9	CASSVEVRSGTQYF
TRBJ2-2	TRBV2	CASRTDRQETSTGELFF
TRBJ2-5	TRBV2	CASSQAGLQETQYF
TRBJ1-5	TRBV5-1	CASSYGTGVNQPQHF
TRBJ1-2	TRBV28	CASRVYSGYTF
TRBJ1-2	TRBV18	CASSPVTSENGYTF
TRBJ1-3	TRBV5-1	CASPGGSGNGNTIYF
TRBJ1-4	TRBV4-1	CASSQVLWTIATNEKLFF